This T cell receptor (beta chain) was captured by sequencing in a study of CD4 T cells in relation to SARS-CoV-2 and coronaviruses. Across the whole study: No peptide or an HIV-1 Nef peptide pool served as negative control. The study's findings and limits: Crossreactive clones expanded significantly less to SARS-CoV-2 than monoreactive clones.

Germline V lookup: CDR1 SGDLS, CDR2 YYNGEE. The CDR3 sequence is 17 residues long. The V segment lost 0 bases and the J segment 1 base; nucleotides outside the gene matches: 4. Unexposed donor CD4+ T cells date from about 2010-2018, before the COVID-19 pandemic. After roughly ten days of culture, CD4+ T cells were isolated. As cell numbers allowed, unexposed-donor CD4+ T cells faced SARS-CoV-2 S/N and four cold-coronavirus spikes. Profiled with immunoSEQ multiplex PCR; TCRdb holds only in-frame clones, not every one. Among about 21,000 clones, 76% were seen once, and the ten largest hold roughly 17%. With respect to this clone: Antigen unknown.

Input material: CD4+ T cells from PBMCs, cultured in vitro. This sequence joins TRBV9 and TRBJ2-3; 11 positions match TRBD2. This clonotype was obtained from a human donor in good health. CDR3 DNA: TGTGCCAGCAGCGTAGCACTAGCGGGAGAAGGCACAGATACGCAGTATTTT. It yields the protein CASSVALAGEGTDTQYF.